This T cell receptor (beta chain) comes out of a study of blood T cell repertoires in COVID-19. The overall study: Samples representing acute and convalescent COVID-19 were sourced from the United States, Italy and Spain. From T cells, B-cell-depleted T cells, or PBMCs came the material, which was cDNA or gDNA.

Enrollment of patients from Seattle took place during active infection, with longitudinal follow-up. TCRdb keeps only in-frame clones here, not all; method: immunoSEQ multiplex PCR. The table shows 150,000 or so clones, with more than 85% occurring only once. Germline V lookup: CDR1 SEHNR, CDR2 FQNEAQ (reference sequence). The CDR3 is 14 amino acids. Trimming stripped 5 bases from V and 12 bases from J, with 20 bases between. V usage is TRBV7-9 and J usage is TRBJ2-4, with D maybe TRBD1 (6 bases). The receptor comes from a man aged 55 to 70 with COVID-19, enrolled during active disease. The sample comprised peripheral blood. CDR3 residues: CASSPYRVEGDQYF. The CDR3, as DNA: TGTGCCAGCAGCCCCTACAGGGTGGAAGGGGATCAGTACTTC.